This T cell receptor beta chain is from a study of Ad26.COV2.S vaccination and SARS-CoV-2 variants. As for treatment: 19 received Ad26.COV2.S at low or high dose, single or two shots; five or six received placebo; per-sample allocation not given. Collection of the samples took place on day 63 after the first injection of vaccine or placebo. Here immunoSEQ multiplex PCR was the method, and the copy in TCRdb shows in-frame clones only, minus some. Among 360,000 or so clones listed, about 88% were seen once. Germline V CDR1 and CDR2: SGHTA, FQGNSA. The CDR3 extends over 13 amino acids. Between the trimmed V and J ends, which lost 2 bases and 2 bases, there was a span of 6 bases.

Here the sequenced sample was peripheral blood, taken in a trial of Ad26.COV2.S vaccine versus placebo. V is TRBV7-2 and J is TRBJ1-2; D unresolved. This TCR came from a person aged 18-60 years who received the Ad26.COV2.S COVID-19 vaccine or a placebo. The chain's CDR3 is CASSLNKNYGYTF. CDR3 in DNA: TGTGCCAGCAGCTTAAACAAAAACTATGGCTACACCTTC.